A single sample gave rise to the 27 T cell receptor beta chains below, sequenced in a study of T cell clonality in common variable immunodeficiency. Study outcomes and limitations: In common variable immunodeficiency, TCR beta chains reportedly carried fewer deletions and N-nucleotide insertions.

No antigen has been identified for these receptors. Generated by immunoSEQ multiplex PCR, the TCRdb table keeps only in-frame clones and is missing some. The repertoire yields about 33,000 clones, none seen only once; the top ten contain less than 8%. The sequencing input was peripheral blood mononuclear cells. These receptors all come from a human donor with common variable immunodeficiency.

This clone showed up many times. The read terminates 3 residues before the CDR3 end, so the remaining end is supplied by the germline J gene. The rearrangement joins TRBV6-1 to TRBJ1-5, with 10 bases that match TRBD1. J gave up 4 bases and V 4 bases, and 1 base lay outside the gene matches. CDR3 length equals 14 residues. The V gene's germline CDR1 is MNHNS and CDR2 SASEGT. CDR3: CASSGTGGNQPQHF. The CDR3 DNA, read in part, is TGTGCCAGCAGTGGGACAGGGGGGAATCAGCCC.

This clone was seen only a few times. The read halts 3 residues ahead of the CDR3 end, with the missing end drawn from the germline J gene. The chain joins TRBV2 to TRBJ2-5; 8 positions match TRBD2. The CDR3 contains 17 residues. CDR1 SNHLY and CDR2 FYNNEI come from the germline V gene. After removal of 7 bases from V and 4 bases from J, the junction contained 17 bases not matched to a gene. The CDR3 loop is CASIRWVSGEPGETQYF. CDR3 DNA, as far as it was read: TGTGCCAGCATCCGATGGGTTAGCGGGGAACCAGGAGAGACC.

This clone has ten or more counts. The sequenced part of the CDR3 DNA is TGCAGTGCTAGAGATGAGGACAGGGTCGGCAATCAGCCC. Encoded protein: CSARDEDRVGNQP. From start to end, the CDR3 is CSARDEDRVGNQPQHF. This chain joins TRBV20-1 and TRBJ1-5; 8 bases fit TRBD1. Read coverage stops 3 residues before the CDR3 terminus; the germline J gene supplies the remainder. V was clipped by 0 bases and J by 2 bases; unmatched bases: 6. The CDR3 has 16 residues. Looked up from germline, CDR1 is DFQATT and CDR2 is SNEGSKA (reference sequence).

Points on this clone: The read ends 3 residues before the CDR3 terminus; that terminus is restored from the germline J gene. This chain links TRBV2 with TRBJ2-3; possible D gene TRBD2, 6 bases. This CDR3 spans 13 amino acids. Germline CDR1 is SNHLY and CDR2 is FYNNEI. V lost 8 bases to trimming and J lost 3 bases, with 12 bases between them. Here the CDR3 reads CASHLAGTDTQYF. The part of the CDR3 DNA that was read is TGTGCCAGCCACTTGGCGGGGACAGATACG. Combining the CDR3 with reference TRBV2 and TRBJ2-3 gives the whole variable domain EPEVTQTPSHQVTQMGQEVILRCVPISNHLYFYWYRQILGQKVEFLVSFYNNEISEKSEIFDDQFSVERPDGSNFTLKIRSTKLEDSAMYFCASHLAGTDTQYFGPGTRLTVL.

A remark on this clone: Read coverage stops 3 residues before the CDR3 terminus; the germline J gene supplies the remainder. The gene calls are TRBV19 and TRBJ2-2; 10 bases map to TRBD1. V lost 9 bases and J lost 7; bases outside the gene matches: 11. CDR3 length: 15 amino acids. The germline gives CDR1 LNHDA, CDR2 SQIVND (reference sequence). CDR3 DNA (partial): TGTGCCAGCCGGGGTGGGACAGGGGTGAGCGGGGAG. Encoded protein: CASRGGTGVSGE. The full CDR3 protein is CASRGGTGVSGELFF.

This clone was seen more than once but under ten times. Read coverage stops 3 residues before the CDR3 terminus; the germline J gene supplies the remainder. The chain is built from TRBV6-1 and TRBJ1-5; unclear D gene. V was clipped by 1 base and J by 5 bases, with 6 bases between them. Germline V gene lookup returns CDR1 MNHNS and CDR2 SASEGT. CDR3 size: 13 residues. CDR3 bases read: TGTGCCAGCAGTGAAGTTAGAGATCAGCCC. It codes for CASSEVRDQP. The full-length CDR3 reads as CASSEVRDQPQHF.

This clone was counted ten times or more. The CDR3 is CAWSPGTGGGNSPLHF. The covered CDR3 bases are TGTGCCTGGAGCCCAGGGACAGGGGGCGGAAATTCACCC. V is TRBV30 and J is TRBJ1-6, with TRBD1 matching 12 bases. The CDR3 end falls 3 residues outside the read, so it is completed with the germline J gene. The length of the CDR3 is 16 residues. CDR1 GTSNPN and CDR2 SVGIG come from the germline V gene (reference sequence). J lost 7 bases, V lost 3 bases, and 7 bases had no gene match.

This clone was seen ten or more times. Incomplete CDR3 DNA: TGTGCCAGTATTCAGCGCTCTGGGGCCAACGTC. This sequence encodes CASIQRSGANV. The whole CDR3 protein reads CASIQRSGANVLTF. J is TRBJ2-6 and V is TRBV19; D is unresolved. Read data end 3 residues before the CDR3 end; the end is taken from the germline J gene. Trimming took 7 bases from V and 0 from J, leaving 7 bases between them. Germline lookup yields CDR1 LNHDA and CDR2 SQIVND (reference sequence). The length of the CDR3 is 14 residues. The complete variable domain, with remaining parts taken from reference TRBV19 and TRBJ2-6, reads DGGITQSPKYLFRKEGQNVTLSCEQNLNHDAMYWYRQDPGQGLRLIYYSQIVNDFQKGDIAEGYSVSREKKESFPLTVTSAQKNPTAFYLCASIQRSGANVLTFGAGSRLTVL.

With respect to this clone: The read terminates 3 residues before the CDR3 end, so the remaining end is supplied by the germline J gene. The chain couples TRBV19 to TRBJ2-3, with 14 bases that match TRBD2. Germline V gene data show CDR1 as LNHDA and CDR2 as SQIVND (reference sequence). CDR3 length equals 17 residues. The CDR3 region is CASSMGTSGGLVGAQYF. The sequenced part of the CDR3 DNA is TGTGCCAGTAGTATGGGGACTAGCGGGGGCTTGGTGGGAGCG.

A note on this clone: The read halts 3 residues ahead of the CDR3 end, with the missing end drawn from the germline J gene. V and J are TRBV6-1 and TRBJ1-2; no clear D. With 5 bases removed from V and 0 bases from J, the gap between germline ends came to 13 bases. Per germline, CDR1 MNHNS and CDR2 SASEGT. The CDR3 spans 15 residues. CDR3 DNA (partial): TGTGCCAGCAGTCAAGAGCACCTTGCTAACTATGGC. Amino acids: CASSQEHLANYG. The CDR3 in its entirety is CASSQEHLANYGYTF.

The table lists this clone with many counts. Read coverage stops 3 residues before the CDR3 terminus; the germline J gene supplies the remainder. The J gene is TRBJ1-4, the V gene TRBV7-8; the match to TRBD1 covers 12 bases. Trimming at V came to 4 bases and at J to 5 bases, leaving 8 bases not matched to a gene. CDR1 and CDR2 (germline): SGHVS, FQNEAQ. CDR3 size: 17 residues. CDR3 amino acids: CASSSGTGGGGNEKLFF. CDR3 DNA (partial): TGTGCCAGCAGCTCCGGGACAGGGGGCGGGGGGAATGAAAAA.

The sample holds many counts of this clone. The CDR3 end lies 3 residues beyond the end of the read and is filled in from the germline J gene. This chain connects TRBV5-5 to TRBJ1-1; perhaps TRBD1 as D (5 bases). The CDR3 spans 15 residues. CDR1 and CDR2 from the germline V gene are SGHKS and YYEKEE (reference sequence). CDR3 residues: CASSPTSLSTDGAFF. Partial CDR3 DNA: TGTGCCAGCAGCCCCACCTCTTTGTCGACAGACGGA.

This clone was counted between two and nine times. The read gets to within 3 residues of the CDR3 end, and the germline J gene fills in the rest. The V gene is TRBV19, the J gene TRBJ2-3, with 13 bases identical to TRBD2. The CDR3 covers 17 residues. Trimming removed 0 bases from V and 3 bases from J; junction bases left unmatched: 3. Per germline, CDR1 LNHDA and CDR2 SQIVND (reference sequence). CDR3 amino acids: CASSIDGLAGVTDTQYF. Partial CDR3 DNA: TGTGCCAGTAGTATAGACGGACTAGCGGGGGTTACAGATACG.

A word on this clone: The DNA ends 3 residues before the CDR3 does, and the rest of the CDR3 is filled in from the germline J gene. J is TRBJ1-5 and V is TRBV2, with no clear D. Trimming left V 11 bases short and J 3 bases short, with 11 bases between. The CDR3 is 12 amino acids. CDR1 and CDR2 (germline): SNHLY, FYNNEI. The CDR3 bases that were read are TGTGCCTCCGGGTCAGTCAATCAGCCC. This sequence encodes CASGSVNQP. In full, the CDR3 reads CASGSVNQPQHF.

This clone was seen a few times. The read ends 3 residues before the CDR3 terminus; that terminus is restored from the germline J gene. The chain has TRBV29-1 and TRBJ2-7; 7 positions match TRBD1. J lost 0 bases, V lost 5 bases, and 4 bases had no gene match. The CDR3 has 13 residues. CDR1 is SQVTM and CDR2 is ANQGSEA in the germline V gene. CDR3 DNA (partial): TGCAGCGTTCCCGGGACAGTCTCCTACGAG. This encodes CSVPGTVSYE. The complete CDR3 reads CSVPGTVSYEQYF.

This clone was observed at least ten times. The read ends 3 residues shy of where the CDR3 ends; the end is completed using the germline J gene. The rearrangement joins TRBV20-1 to TRBJ2-5, with TRBD2 matching 8 bases. Per the germline V gene, CDR1 is DFQATT and CDR2 is SNEGSKA (reference sequence). V gave up 7 bases and J gave up 5 bases; unmatched junction bases: 21. The CDR3 is made up of 17 amino acids. CDR3 protein: CSVTPGLSSGVGETQYF. CDR3 DNA (partial): TGCAGTGTCACACCCGGGCTGAGTAGCGGGGTGGGGGAGACC.

Ten or more counts support this clone. The observed sequence ends 3 residues before the CDR3 terminus, with the missing tail filled in from the germline J gene. The chain recombines TRBV20-1 with TRBJ2-4; the D gene is possibly TRBD2 (6 bases). Trimming cost V 0 bases and J 9 bases, with 18 bases left between them. Looked up from germline, CDR1 is DFQATT and CDR2 is SNEGSKA (reference sequence). CDR3 length: 15 residues. The CDR3 DNA, read in part, is TGCAGTGCTAGAGATTCCAGCCGGGGGTTGGTCATT. Protein sequence: CSARDSSRGLVI. The complete CDR3 protein is CSARDSSRGLVIQYF.

This clone was seen many times. Read data end 3 residues before the CDR3 end; the end is taken from the germline J gene. The chain joins TRBV19 to TRBJ2-3; D remains ambiguous. The germline V gene has CDR1 LNHDA and CDR2 SQIVND (reference sequence). Trimming stripped 3 bases from V and 0 bases from J, with 13 bases between. The CDR3 totals 16 residues. The sequenced part of the CDR3 DNA is TGTGCCAGTAGTATCGGTCTTGGGCAGAGCACAGATACG. Encoded protein: CASSIGLGQSTDT. The CDR3, in full, reads CASSIGLGQSTDTQYF.

This clone was detected ten times or more. The read terminates 3 residues ahead of where the CDR3 ends, so the germline J gene completes it. V is TRBV18 and J is TRBJ2-7, with TRBD2 matching over 8 bases. CDR1 KGHSH and CDR2 LQKENI come from the germline V gene. The CDR3 runs to 14 residues. With 6 bases clipped from V and 3 bases from J, the junction kept 7 bases outside the gene matches. CDR3 amino acids: CASSPGLDLYEQYF. The sequenced part of the CDR3 DNA is TGTGCCAGCTCTCCGGGACTAGACCTCTACGAG.

This clone was observed a few times. The read is 3 residues too short to cover the CDR3 end, so that end is filled in from the germline J gene. The chain has TRBV13 and TRBJ1-5; 10 bases are a match to TRBD1. Trimming took 5 bases from V and 5 from J; bases not matched to a gene: 9. CDR1 is PRHDT and CDR2 is FYEKMQ in the germline V gene (reference sequence). The CDR3 has 16 residues. CDR3 bases read: TGTGCCAGCAGCCAAGACGGACAGGGGGGGGATCAGCCC. It translates to CASSQDGQGGDQP. The full CDR3 sequence reads CASSQDGQGGDQPQHF.

Points on this clone: From the germline J gene comes the end of the CDR3, since the read stops 3 residues before it. The chain carries TRBV19 and TRBJ2-3, with TRBD1 identical over 8 bases. Germline V CDR1 and CDR2: LNHDA, SQIVND (reference sequence). The CDR3 totals 14 residues. Losses at the gene ends were 6 bases for V and 5 bases for J; bases not matched to a gene: 7. CDR3 bases read: TGTGCCAGTAGCATTCAGGGGGCTGTAGATACG. Its translation is CASSIQGAVDT. The complete CDR3 protein is CASSIQGAVDTQYF. Full variable domain (outside the CDR3, taken from reference TRBV19 and TRBJ2-3): DGGITQSPKYLFRKEGQNVTLSCEQNLNHDAMYWYRQDPGQGLRLIYYSQIVNDFQKGDIAEGYSVSREKKESFPLTVTSAQKNPTAFYLCASSIQGAVDTQYFGPGTRLTVL.

With regard to this clone: The read is 3 residues too short to cover the CDR3 end, so that end is filled in from the germline J gene. This chain links TRBV6-2 or TRBV6-3 with TRBJ2-3; TRBD2 matches 11 bases. Germline CDR1 MNHEY, CDR2 SVGEGT. The trim removed 3 bases at V and 8 bases at J, leaving 7 bases unmatched. This CDR3 has 15 residues. This CDR3 is CASSYLAGGQGTQYF. The CDR3 bases that were read are TGTGCCAGCAGTTATTTAGCGGGGGGGCAGGGTACG.

The sample holds a few counts of this clone. The CDR3 is cut off 3 residues early in the read; its end comes from the germline J gene. V is TRBV2 and J is TRBJ2-7, with D possibly TRBD1 on 5 matching bases. The CDR3 runs 14 residues. In germline, CDR1 is SNHLY, CDR2 FYNNEI. V was shortened by 3 bases and J by 2 bases, with 11 bases between the two germline ends. CDR3: CASSESQGPYEQYF. The DNA read from the CDR3 is TGTGCCAGCAGTGAGAGTCAGGGCCCCTACGAG.

Of note for this clone: The read terminates 3 residues ahead of where the CDR3 ends, so the germline J gene completes it. The chain has TRBV18 and TRBJ2-1, with a weak D call TRBD1 (6 bases). Germline CDR1 KGHSH, CDR2 LQKENI. This CDR3 region has 15 residues. Trimming removed 3 bases at V and 9 bases at J, with 18 bases between. Here the CDR3 reads CASSPLDSGSGEQFF. CDR3 DNA, as far as it was read: TGTGCCAGCTCACCCCTGGACAGTGGGTCTGGTGAG.

Turning to this clone: The CDR3 extends 3 residues past the end of the read, so its final part is completed from the germline J gene. The rearrangement links TRBV6-4 to TRBJ1-5; 9 nucleotides agree with TRBD1. V shed 6 bases, J shed 4 bases, and the junction held 10 bases outside the gene matches. CDR3 length: 16 residues. Germline CDR1 and CDR2: MRHNA and SNTAGT. CDR3 DNA, as far as it was read: TGTGCCAGCAGCACCGGACAGGGGCCACCGAATCAGCCC. Translated, it gives CASSTGQGPPNQP. The entire CDR3 protein is CASSTGQGPPNQPQHF.

The table lists this clone with a few counts. Coverage ceases 3 residues before the CDR3 finishes, and the germline J gene fills in the end. The chain recombines TRBV18 with TRBJ2-7, with D hard to call. The ends were cut back, 0 bases at V and 2 bases at J, with 11 bases in the middle. This CDR3 has 15 residues. Looked up from germline, CDR1 is KGHSH and CDR2 is LQKENI. The sequenced CDR3 bases are TGTGCCAGCTCACCACCTAAAGCAGGTACCTACGAG. Translated, it gives CASSPPKAGTYE. Given in full, the CDR3 is CASSPPKAGTYEQYF.

CDR3 DNA, as far as it was read: TGTGCCAGTAGATTTAGCTCTGGAAACACC. Amino acid sequence: CASRFSSGNT. The full CDR3 is CASRFSSGNTIYF. V gene TRBV19 combines with J gene TRBJ1-3, with D uncertain. The CDR3 end lies 3 residues beyond the end of the read and is filled in from the germline J gene. The V end was cut by 6 bases, the J end by 0 bases, with 6 bases between. Germline CDR1 LNHDA, CDR2 SQIVND (reference sequence). The CDR3 totals 13 residues.